Below, 6 T cell receptor beta chains from the same sample are listed, as sequenced in a study of T-cell memory formation after mild COVID-19 (dated by TCRdb to the early 2020s). Libraries came from 5' RACE. For sequencing, an Illumina NovaSeq 6000 was employed. The public sequencing data were trimmed at Q25 with fastp and processed into clonotypes with MiXCR by TCRdb, which kept only in-frame beta chains. CDR3 protein sequences are deduplicated, and each keeps its most common genes and DNA. The sample contains about 150,000 distinct CDR3 sequences, roughly 14% of them found a single time. The top ten clones comprise about 14% of the sample. Sequenced: PBMCs or a T cell subset sorted from them (not recorded which). The receptors derive from an adult woman who had mild COVID-19 (a few samples of this study predate the infection). The sample titles of this study are shuffled in the database, so cell type and time point are left out; the donor was told from shared clones.

The chain has TRBV10-3 and TRBJ2-5; weak D call: TRBD1 (6 bases). The V end was cut by 6 bases, the J end by 1 base, with 15 bases between. The CDR3 has 15 amino acids. CDR1 and CDR2 from the germline V gene are ENHRY and SYGVKD. This chain's CDR3 is CAIRGTTHSQETQYF. DNA for the CDR3: TGTGCCATCAGGGGGACAACCCATTCCCAAGAGACCCAGTACTTC.

This clonotype showed up many times. The gene calls are TRBV12-3 or TRBV12-4 and TRBJ2-7, with 7 bases identical to TRBD1. This CDR3 has 17 residues. Trimming cost V 6 bases and J 6 bases; bases outside gene matches: 20. The CDR3 is CASSPSGDRIRSGEQYF. The CDR3 bases are TGTGCCAGCAGCCCGAGTGGGGACAGAATTCGATCGGGCGAGCAGTACTTC.

This clonotype came up a few times. The chain combines TRBV9 with TRBJ2-3; possibly TRBD1 for D (5 bases). The germline V gene encodes CDR1 SGDLS and CDR2 YYNGEE. V gave up 3 bases and J gave up 0 bases, with 11 bases separating them. The CDR3 consists of 15 residues. The CDR3 DNA sequence: TGTGCCAGCAGCGCCCAGGACATCAGCACAGATACGCAGTATTTT. Protein: CASSAQDISTDTQYF.

The V and J genes are TRBV14 and TRBJ2-7, with 12 bases aligning to TRBD2. The V and J ends lost 4 bases and 5 bases, in that order; junction bases with no gene match: 9. This CDR3 contains 16 residues. The germline gives CDR1 SGHDN, CDR2 FVKESK. This CDR3 reads CASSLHRLAGVDEQYF. CDR3 in DNA: TGTGCCAGCAGCCTTCATCGACTAGCGGGGGTCGACGAGCAGTACTTC.

This clonotype was observed at least ten times. V and J are TRBV5-1 and TRBJ2-1; 7 nucleotides line up with TRBD2. Germline CDR1 reads SGHRS; CDR2 reads YFSETQ. V dropped 0 bases and J dropped 6; count of bases not matched to a gene: 9. The CDR3 is 16 residues long. CDR3 in amino acids: CASSLEGRGRGNEQFF. The CDR3 DNA is TGCGCCAGCAGCTTGGAAGGTCGCGGGAGAGGCAATGAGCAGTTCTTC.

This chain joins TRBV5-1 and TRBJ1-5; D is perhaps TRBD1 (6 bases). The germline V gene has CDR1 SGHRS and CDR2 YFSETQ. V was pared by 4 bases and J by 2 bases, with 7 bases between. The CDR3 contains 13 residues. The CDR3 region has the DNA TGCGCCAGCAGCCGACAGGGCAATCAGCCCCAGCATTTT. Translated: CASSRQGNQPQHF.